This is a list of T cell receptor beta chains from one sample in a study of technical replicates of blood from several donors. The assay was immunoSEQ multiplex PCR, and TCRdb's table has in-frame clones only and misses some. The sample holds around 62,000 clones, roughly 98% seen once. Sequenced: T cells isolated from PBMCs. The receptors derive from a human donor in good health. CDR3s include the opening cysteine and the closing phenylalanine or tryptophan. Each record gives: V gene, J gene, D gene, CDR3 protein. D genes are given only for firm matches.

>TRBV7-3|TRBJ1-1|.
CASSLSVREDAFF
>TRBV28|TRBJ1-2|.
CASSPVRQAYGYTF
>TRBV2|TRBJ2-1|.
CASINRDKVSYNEQFF
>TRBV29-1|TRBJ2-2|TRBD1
CSTSGGPNTGELFF
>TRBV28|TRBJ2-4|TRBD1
CASSFPLGQGLIKNIQYF
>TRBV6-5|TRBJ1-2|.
CASRPTENYGYTF
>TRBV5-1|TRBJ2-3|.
CASSLAGDTDTQYF
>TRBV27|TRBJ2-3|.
CASSLGGANTDTQYF
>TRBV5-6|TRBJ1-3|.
CASSLTLQNTIYF
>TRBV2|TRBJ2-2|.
CASRAGGGGTGELFF
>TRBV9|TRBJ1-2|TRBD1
CASSVGTGLNGYTF
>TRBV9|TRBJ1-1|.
CASSVVEFWSTEAFF
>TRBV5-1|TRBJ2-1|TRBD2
CASSLGRPGLAGGGQFF
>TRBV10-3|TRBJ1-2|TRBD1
CAISESWGITGDGYTF
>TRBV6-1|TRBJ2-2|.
CASSDIVGTGELFF
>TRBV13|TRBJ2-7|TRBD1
CASSLGGQLSSYEQYF
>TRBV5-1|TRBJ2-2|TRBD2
CASSSTSGSVTGELFF
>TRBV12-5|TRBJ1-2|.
CASGLAKPGHLYGYTF
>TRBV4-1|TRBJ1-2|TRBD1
CASSQDLRQGHGYTF
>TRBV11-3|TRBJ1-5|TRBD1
CASSWDRVGPQHF
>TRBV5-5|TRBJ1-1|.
CASSLFAGNTEAFF
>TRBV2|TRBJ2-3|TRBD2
CASSVAGVGDTQYF
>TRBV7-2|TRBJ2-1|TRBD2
CASSSGLAGRSEQFF
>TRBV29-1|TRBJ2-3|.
CSVRIGHSTDTQYF
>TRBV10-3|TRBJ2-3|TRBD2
CAIRSPVGGAGVGTSGTTDTQYF
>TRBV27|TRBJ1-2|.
CASSLNGGLYGYTF
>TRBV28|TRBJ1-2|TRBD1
CASSQGTGTQGGYTF
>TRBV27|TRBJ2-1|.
CASKEGSYNEQFF
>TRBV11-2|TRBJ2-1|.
CASSLVRGSYNEQFF
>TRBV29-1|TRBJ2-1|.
CSVEPPPGTVGSSYNEQFF
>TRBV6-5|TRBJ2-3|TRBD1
CASSYRGPRTDTQYF
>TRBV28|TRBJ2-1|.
CASSLAYEQFF
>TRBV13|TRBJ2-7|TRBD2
CASSLRPGLAGGKTYEQYF
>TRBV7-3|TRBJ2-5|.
CASSLQGAQETQYF
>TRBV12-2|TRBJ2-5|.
CASRLVPRCEGMTQETQYF
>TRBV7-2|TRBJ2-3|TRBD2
CASSLVGGGNTDTQYF
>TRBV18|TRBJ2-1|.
CASSLGAHNEQFF
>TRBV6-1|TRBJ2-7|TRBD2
CASSEWASGGYEQYF
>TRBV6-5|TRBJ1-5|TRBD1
CASRLDRGHLGPQHF
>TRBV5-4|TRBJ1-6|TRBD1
CASSPGQGDSPLHF
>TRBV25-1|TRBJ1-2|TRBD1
CASSLQGYGYTF
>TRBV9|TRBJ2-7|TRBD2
CASILVGNSGSYEQYF
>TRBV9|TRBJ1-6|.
CASSVGRDSPLHF
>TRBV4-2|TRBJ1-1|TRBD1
CASSPRDRVTFF
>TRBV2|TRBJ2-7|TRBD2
CASKRGANEQYF
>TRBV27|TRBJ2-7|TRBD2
CASSATSGGFYEQYF
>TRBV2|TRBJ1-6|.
CASKQSYNSPLHF
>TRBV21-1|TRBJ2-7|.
CASSKGGGQAYEQYF
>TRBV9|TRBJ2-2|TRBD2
CASSVGLAGAWTGELFF
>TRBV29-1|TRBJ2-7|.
CSVAPTRFRPEQYF
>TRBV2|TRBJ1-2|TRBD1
CARQGQGNGYTF
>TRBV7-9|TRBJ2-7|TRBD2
CASSLAGGRSSYEQYF
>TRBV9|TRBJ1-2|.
CASSAFTGIGYTF
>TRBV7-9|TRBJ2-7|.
CASSRQAAYEQYF